This T cell receptor (beta chain) is from a study of control samples from healthy donors and cancer patients. The protocol was immunoSEQ multiplex PCR, while the TCRdb copy is restricted to in-frame clones and leaves out a portion. The table shows 22,000 or so clones, with more than 70% occurring only once. V dropped 2 bases and J dropped 3 bases, with 13 bases sitting between them. This CDR3 spans 15 amino acids. Germline CDR1 is KGHDR and CDR2 is SFDVKD. V gene TRBV24-1 combines with J gene TRBJ2-7; D possibly corresponds to TRBD2 (6 bases). The sequenced material came from PBMCs. The origin of this receptor is a woman in her sixties with head and neck cancer. CDR3 in amino acids: CATSDSAGRIYEQYF. The DNA for the CDR3 is TGTGCCACCAGTGATTCGGCGGGGAGGATCTACGAGCAGTACTTC.